This T cell receptor beta chain comes out of a study of tumor-infiltrating lymphocytes in localized non-small cell lung cancer. Assay used: immunoSEQ multiplex PCR; TCRdb lists only in-frame clones, some missing. In the table there are 2,500 to 3,500 clones, over 60% of which are singletons. To note about this clone: No antigen is known for it.

Trimming stripped 0 bases from V and 2 bases from J, with 13 bases between. This CDR3 spans 15 amino acids. Per the germline V gene, CDR1 is GTSNPN and CDR2 is SVGIG (reference sequence). Study-wide results and caveats: Technical variation could not be separated from intratumor heterogeneity here.

The clonotype was recovered from a human donor with non-small cell lung cancer. This chain joins TRBV30 and TRBJ2-5; tentative D call: TRBD2 (5 bases). The sequenced material came from uninvolved lung tissue not adjacent to the tumor. The CDR3 sequence is CAWSVYDYKQETQYF. The CDR3 DNA reads as TGTGCCTGGAGTGTCTACGACTATAAACAAGAGACCCAGTACTTC.